This T cell receptor (beta chain) was profiled in a study of cytomegalovirus exposure and HLA in healthy donors. Turning to the study itself: In an earlier analysis, 95 million to 130 million unique TCR beta sequences were found from 150 million to 200 million T cells.

As for this clone: Its target is unknown.

Primers included in the PCR were 60 Vbeta and 13 Jbeta primers. This table comes from immunoSEQ multiplex PCR, and its TCRdb copy is limited to in-frame clones, with some not included. The table includes some 140,000 clones, 70% to 85% detected once. The germline V and J ends were trimmed by 0 bases and 1 base, with 16 bases remaining between them. Germline-derived CDR1 and CDR2 are SGDLS and YYNGEE. The CDR3 runs 17 residues. Regarding the study as a whole: Diagnosis of cytomegalovirus status made by the classifier reportedly showed high specificity and sensitivity. In vitro testing confirmed a few CMV-associated chains as specific for CMV antigens.

This TCR came from a woman aged 45 to 65 in good health and CMV-seropositive. The sample was PBMCs. The V gene is TRBV9, the J gene TRBJ1-1, with a weak D call TRBD1 (6 bases). The CDR3 coding sequence is TGTGCCAGCAGCGTAGGCAGGGGAAGCACTTCGAACACTGAAGCTTTCTTT. This encodes CASSVGRGSTSNTEAFF.